The subject of this entry is one TCR beta chain. The data originate from a study of blood T cell repertoires in COVID-19. In assigning cohorts, the study relied on participant-reported clinical history. Profiled with immunoSEQ multiplex PCR; TCRdb holds only in-frame clones, not every one. The table has about 250,000 clones, roughly 89% seen once. The CDR3 extends over 19 amino acids. Trimming removed 4 bases from V and 8 bases from J; junction bases left unmatched: 21. CDR1 and CDR2 (germline): SGHAT, FQNNGV. Input material: PBMCs or T cells enriched from blood (not recorded which). The V gene is TRBV11-2, the J gene TRBJ2-1; 9 bases are a match to TRBD2. The sequence was collected from a man aged 35 to 55 who had recovered from COVID-19. CDR3 sequence: CASSSLAGMATSGLDEQFF. The CDR3 bases are TGTGCCAGCAGCTCACTAGCGGGTATGGCAACCTCGGGATTGGATGAGCAGTTCTTC.